Following are 9 T cell receptor beta chains from one sample sequenced in a study of cytotoxic CD8 clonotypes in ibrutinib-treated CLL. Assay: immunoSEQ multiplex PCR; the TCRdb copy retains only in-frame clones and omits some. The sample contains roughly 150,000 clones, approximately 90% of which appear only once. The sequenced sample was PBMCs, obtained at disease progression, from a patient treated with ibrutinib. These receptors all stem from a human donor with chronic lymphocytic leukemia.

Of note for this clone: This same CDR3 is encoded by further DNA sequences in the sample. The chain joins TRBV6-5 to TRBJ2-1; 8 bases fit TRBD2. The CDR3 covers 15 residues. After removal of 2 bases from V and 0 bases from J, the junction contained 0 bases not matched to a gene. CDR1 is MNHEY and CDR2 is SVGAGI in the germline V gene. CDR3 sequence: CASSYSGSSYNEQFF. For the CDR3, the DNA is TGTGCCAGCAGTTACAGCGGGAGCTCCTACAATGAGCAGTTCTTC.

The chain has TRBV19 and TRBJ2-6, with 7 bases that match TRBD1. The germline CDR1 and CDR2 sequences are LNHDA and SQIVND (reference sequence). V shed 3 bases and J 0 bases; nucleotides not matched to a gene: 2. There are 16 residues in the CDR3. CDR3 in DNA: TGTGCCAGTAGTATCTGGGACAGCTCTGGGGCCAACGTCCTGACTTTC. Translating it yields CASSIWDSSGANVLTF.

The rearrangement uses TRBV7-3 and TRBJ2-3; 12 positions agree with TRBD1. The CDR3 contains 15 residues. V shed 5 bases and J 4 bases; nucleotides not matched to a gene: 4. Germline V gene data show CDR1 as SGHTA and CDR2 as FQGTGA. Here the CDR3 DNA reads TGTGCCAGCAGCACGGGACAGGGGGCTTCAGATACGCAGTATTTT. Amino acids: CASSTGQGASDTQYF.

Sample share makes this clone medium-sized. The V call is TRBV15, the J call TRBJ1-2; TRBD1 is a possible D gene (5 bases). CDR3 length equals 13 residues. V lost 0 bases and J lost 6, with 8 bases in between. Per the germline V gene, CDR1 is LNHNV and CDR2 is YYDKDF (reference sequence). The CDR3 sequence is CATSREEGDGYTF. CDR3 bases: TGTGCCACCAGCAGAGAAGAAGGGGATGGCTACACCTTC.

The genes are TRBV6-5 and TRBJ2-2; D is unresolved. The V and J ends lost 7 bases and 6 bases respectively, with 18 bases between them. CDR1 is MNHEY, CDR2 SVGAGI, per germline. This CDR3 spans 15 amino acids. In nucleotides, the CDR3 is TGTGCCAGCAAATATGACCGTGCAAACGCCGGGGAGCTGTTTTTT. It codes for CASKYDRANAGELFF.

The chain is built from TRBV5-1 and TRBJ2-7; 12 bases align to TRBD1. Trimming removed 7 bases from V and 3 bases from J; junction bases left unmatched: 2. Germline V CDR1 and CDR2: SGHRS, YFSETQ. This CDR3 contains 13 residues. The CDR3 loop is CASGTGGVYEQYF. The CDR3 DNA reads as TGCGCCAGCGGGACAGGGGGCGTCTACGAGCAGTACTTC.

The rearrangement joins TRBV4-3 to TRBJ2-3; 9 positions agree with TRBD1. Germline lookup yields CDR1 LGHNA and CDR2 YSLEER. V shed 2 bases, J shed 2 bases, and the junction held 8 bases outside the gene matches. This CDR3 comprises 17 residues. The CDR3 loop is CASSQTQGALNTDTQYF. The CDR3 region has the DNA TGCGCCAGCAGCCAAACACAGGGGGCGCTTAACACAGATACGCAGTATTTT.

The genes are TRBV21-1 and TRBJ1-3. TRBV21-1 is recorded as a pseudogene. This CDR3 has 16 residues. In nucleotides, the CDR3 is TGTGCCAGCAGCAAACGGAGACTGACCTCTGGAAACACCATATATTTT. Protein: CASSKRRLTSGNTIYF.

The chain is built from TRBV28 and TRBJ1-1, with D hard to call. This CDR3 comprises 14 residues. From germline, CDR1 is MDHEN and CDR2 SYDVKM. V was trimmed by 6 bases and J by 1 base, leaving 12 bases between them. The CDR3 is CASRKGTRNTEAFF. The CDR3 region has the DNA TGTGCCAGCAGGAAGGGTACTCGGAACACTGAAGCTTTCTTT.